These 30 T cell receptor beta chains share one sample of origin, sequenced in a study of post-analysis software for immune sequencing data (dated by TCRdb to the mid-2010s). Receptors were amplified or captured by PCR. The run used an Illumina HiSeq 2500. To reduce PCR and sequencing biases, unique molecular identifiers were incorporated into the TCR beta cDNA libraries. TCRdb itself trimmed the public reads at Q25 with fastp, ran MiXCR and retained productive beta chains. When rows share a CDR3 protein, they turn into one entry using the most common DNA and genes. This sample holds about 820,000 distinct CDR3 sequences; 53% were observed only once. The ten largest clones add up to about 4.8% of the sample. Their antigens are not known. What the study reported, not specific to this receptor: Patients showed significantly higher frequencies than controls for a handful of TRBV segments, among them TRBV5-6, TRBV5-1 and TRBV20-1.

Sequencing was performed on blood. These receptor sequences come from a girl aged 5 to 17 with multiple sclerosis.

This clonotype was recorded a few times. V usage is TRBV27 and J usage is TRBJ2-7, with TRBD1 identical over 9 bases. Germline-derived CDR1 and CDR2 are MNHEY and SMNVEV (reference sequence). The V and J ends lost 3 bases and 3 bases, in that order; junction bases with no gene match: 3. The CDR3 totals 14 residues. This CDR3 is CASSFSTGGYEQYF. CDR3 nucleotide sequence: TGTGCCAGCAGTTTCTCGACAGGGGGCTACGAGCAGTACTTC.

This chain links TRBV7-9 with TRBJ2-1; D is unresolved. The CDR3 runs 14 residues. Trimming removed 3 bases from V and 3 bases from J, with 9 bases in between. Germline assignment: CDR1 SEHNR and CDR2 FQNEAQ (reference sequence). CDR3 bases: TGTGCCAGCAGCTTCAACACGGACTACAATGAGCAGTTCTTC. Translated, it gives CASSFNTDYNEQFF. Together with reference TRBV7-9 and TRBJ2-1, the CDR3 gives the full variable domain: DTGVSQNPRHKITKRGQNVTFRCDPISEHNRLYWYRQTLGQGPEFLTYFQNEAQLEKSRLLSDRFSAERPKGSFSTLEIQRTEQGDSAMYLCASSFNTDYNEQFFGPGTRLTVL.

The chain is built from TRBV27 and TRBJ1-2, with 11 bases identical to TRBD1. This CDR3 has 15 residues. Germline CDR1 MNHEY, CDR2 SMNVEV (reference sequence). J was trimmed by 5 bases and V by 4 bases; bases with no gene match: 6. The DNA for the CDR3 is TGTGCCAGCAGTTGGGGACAGGGGGATCATTATGGCTACACCTTC. Protein sequence: CASSWGQGDHYGYTF.

The chain uses TRBV12-5 and TRBJ2-7, with D possibly TRBD2 on 5 matching bases. The CDR3 contains 14 residues. Germline-derived CDR1 and CDR2 are LGHNT and FRNRAP. The V gene lost 1 base and the J gene lost 2 bases, with 9 bases spanning the gap. CDR3 protein: CASGLGTPAYEQYF. Here the CDR3 DNA reads TGTGCTAGTGGTTTGGGGACTCCCGCCTACGAGCAGTACTTC. The entire variable domain, with the rest obtained from reference TRBV12-5 and TRBJ2-7, is as follows: DARVTQTPRHKVTEMGQEVTMRCQPILGHNTVFWYRQTMMQGLELLAYFRNRAPLDDSGMPKDRFSAEMPDATLATLKIQPSEPRDSAVYFCASGLGTPAYEQYFGPGTRLTVT.

The genes are TRBV20-1 and TRBJ2-1; 9 positions match TRBD2. This CDR3 contains 14 residues. Germline V lookup: CDR1 DFQATT, CDR2 SNEGSKA (reference sequence). The CDR3 here is CSSRREGQGDEQFF. CDR3 nucleotides: TGCAGCTCTCGGCGGGAGGGCCAGGGGGATGAGCAGTTCTTC.

The chain uses TRBV6-6 and TRBJ2-3; D might be TRBD1 (5 bases). Germline V gene lookup returns CDR1 MNHNY and CDR2 SVGAGI (reference sequence). The CDR3 consists of 14 residues. Trimming shortened V by 6 bases and J by 3 bases, and 13 bases separated the two germline ends. CDR3 DNA sequence: TGTGCCAGCAGGTCAGGGTTGCGGACAGATACGCAGTATTTT. Protein: CASRSGLRTDTQYF.

This clonotype was seen only a few times. The gene calls are TRBV20-1 and TRBJ2-7; D unclear. Germline V gives CDR1 DFQATT, CDR2 SNEGSKA (reference sequence). The CDR3 totals 12 residues. The V and J ends lost 5 bases and 0 bases respectively, with 8 bases between them. The CDR3 DNA follows: TGCAGTGCTTTAAGGAGCTCCTACGAGCAGTACTTC. It codes for CSALRSSYEQYF.

The J gene is TRBJ1-2, the V gene TRBV20-1, with no clear D. Germline V gene lookup returns CDR1 DFQATT and CDR2 SNEGSKA (reference sequence). V lost 3 bases and J lost 3, with 17 bases in between. CDR3 size: 15 residues. The chain's CDR3 is CSARSRPTTDYGYTF. Here the CDR3 DNA reads TGCAGTGCTAGGTCAAGGCCAACAACTGACTATGGCTACACCTTC.

The V and J genes are TRBV10-3 and TRBJ1-4; maybe TRBD1 (6 bases). The CDR3 totals 13 residues. Germline CDR1 reads ENHRY; CDR2 reads SYGVKD. V was clipped by 9 bases and J by 7 bases, with 15 bases between them. The CDR3 loop is CAMGGGDGEKLFF. CDR3 nucleotides: TGTGCCATGGGCGGGGGCGATGGTGAAAAACTGTTTTTT.

V and J are TRBV12-3 or TRBV12-4 and TRBJ2-4; D is perhaps TRBD1 (6 bases). The CDR3 loop spans 12 amino acids. The V gene lost 5 bases and the J gene lost 13 bases, with 15 bases spanning the gap. CDR3 bases: TGTGCCAGCAGTCCCCAGGGGCCAGGGCAGTACTTC. Protein: CASSPQGPGQYF.

The V and J genes are TRBV7-9 and TRBJ1-1; D is possibly TRBD1 (6 bases). Trimming stripped 1 base from V and 10 bases from J, with 13 bases between. CDR1 is SEHNR, CDR2 FQNEAQ, per germline (reference sequence). The CDR3 is 13 residues long. The CDR3 nucleotides are TGTGCCAGCAGCTTAGAGGGGGTGGTTCGAGCTTTCTTT. This translates into CASSLEGVVRAFF.

This clonotype was counted once. The gene calls are TRBV14 and TRBJ2-3, with D possibly matching TRBD2 (6 bases). V dropped 5 bases and J dropped 5 bases, with 14 bases sitting between them. This CDR3 comprises 14 residues. Germline CDR1 reads SGHDN; CDR2 reads FVKESK. The CDR3 sequence is CASSARSRGDTQYF. The DNA of the CDR3 is TGTGCCAGCAGCGCAAGATCGCGGGGAGATACGCAGTATTTT. Supplemented by reference TRBV14 and TRBJ2-3, the full variable domain reads EAGVTQFPSHSVIEKGQTVTLRCDPISGHDNLYWYRRVMGKEIKFLLHFVKESKQDESGMPNNRFLAERTGGTYSTLKVQPAELEDSGVYFCASSARSRGDTQYFGPGTRLTVL.

As concerns this clonotype: Sequence at one end of the junction differs from germline and may be a read error. The chain recombines TRBV6-5 with TRBJ1-4; D not resolved. The CDR3 covers 14 residues. Germline CDR1 and CDR2: MNHEY and SVGAGI. CDR3 protein: CASSYSATNEKRFF. The CDR3 coding sequence is TGTGCCAGCAGTTACTCGGCAACTAATGAAAAACGGTTTTTT.

V usage is TRBV6-6 and J usage is TRBJ1-1, with TRBD1 matching over 8 bases. V was clipped by 6 bases and J by 1 base; unmatched bases: 7. Germline V CDR1 and CDR2: MNHNY, SVGAGI (reference sequence). This CDR3 comprises 15 residues. CDR3 coding DNA: TGTGCCAGCAGCCCTTCAGGGGGCGGGAACACTGAAGCTTTCTTT. Protein: CASSPSGGGNTEAFF.

The table lists this clonotype with a few counts. This rearrangement joins TRBV29-1 to TRBJ2-4, with no clear D. Germline lookup yields CDR1 SQVTM and CDR2 ANQGSEA. Trimming stripped 2 bases from V and 0 bases from J, with 11 bases between. There are 15 residues in the CDR3. The CDR3 sequence is CSVELLSLAKNIQYF. The CDR3 nucleotides read TGCAGCGTTGAATTATTGAGTCTAGCCAAAAACATTCAGTACTTC.

This rearrangement joins TRBV5-1 to TRBJ2-1; no clear D gene. The end of the DNA fits TRBJ2-7 better, so the J call may be wrong. The CDR3 has 17 amino acids. CDR1 is SGHRS, CDR2 YFSETQ, per germline. The CDR3 loop is CASSRWTAQSSYNEQYF. The DNA for the CDR3 is TGCGCCAGCAGCCGTTGGACCGCTCAGAGCTCCTACAATGAGCAGTACTTC.

This clonotype has just one count. V is TRBV7-9 and J is TRBJ1-5; tentative D call: TRBD1 (6 bases). CDR3 length equals 16 residues. Trimming pared 5 bases from V and 4 bases from J, leaving 18 bases between. Germline CDR1 reads SEHNR; CDR2 reads FQNEAQ (reference sequence). CDR3 bases: TGTGCCAGCAGCCCTGGCAGGGGAGGATGGAATCAGCCCCAGCATTTT. It yields the protein CASSPGRGGWNQPQHF. Full variable domain (remainder filled in from reference TRBV7-9 and TRBJ1-5): DTGVSQNPRHKITKRGQNVTFRCDPISEHNRLYWYRQTLGQGPEFLTYFQNEAQLEKSRLLSDRFSAERPKGSFSTLEIQRTEQGDSAMYLCASSPGRGGWNQPQHFGDGTRLSIL.

This clonotype occurred a few times. The genes are TRBV12-3 or TRBV12-4 and TRBJ1-2; TRBD1 matches at 9 bases. The CDR3 contains 17 residues. V lost 2 bases to trimming and J lost 4 bases; unmatched junction nucleotides: 11. Here the CDR3 DNA reads TGTGCCAGCAGTTTATCGTTTTCGACAGGGGGTCTCTATGGCTACACCTTC. Residues: CASSLSFSTGGLYGYTF.

The rearrangement links TRBV5-6 to TRBJ1-1; D possibly corresponds to TRBD1 (5 bases). Germline V gene sequence: CDR1 SGHDT, CDR2 YYEEEE. This CDR3 region has 14 residues. Trimming shortened V by 1 base and J by 4 bases, and 11 bases separated the two germline ends. This CDR3 is CASSLRQTVTEAFF. The CDR3 DNA follows: TGTGCCAGCAGCTTGCGACAGACGGTCACTGAAGCTTTCTTT.

The chain links TRBV5-1 to TRBJ1-6; 8 bases align to TRBD1. Germline V lookup: CDR1 SGHRS, CDR2 YFSETQ. V was pared by 2 bases and J by 5 bases, with 6 bases of the junction left unmatched. This CDR3 region has 16 residues. The CDR3 loop is CASSFDLGQDNSPLHF. DNA for the CDR3: TGCGCCAGCAGCTTCGATTTGGGACAGGATAATTCACCCCTCCACTTT.

This CDR3 reads CASSGQGVYEQYF. In DNA, the CDR3 is TGCGCCAGCAGCGGGCAGGGTGTCTACGAGCAGTACTTC. V gene TRBV5-1 combines with J gene TRBJ2-7; a weak D match, TRBD1 (5 bases). Between the trimmed V and J ends, which lost 4 bases and 3 bases, there was a span of 11 bases. The CDR3 sequence is 13 residues long. In germline, CDR1 is SGHRS, CDR2 YFSETQ. Full variable domain (outside the CDR3, taken from reference TRBV5-1 and TRBJ2-7): KAGVTQTPRYLIKTRGQQVTLSCSPISGHRSVSWYQQTPGQGLQFLFEYFSETQRNKGNFPGRFSGRQFSNSRSEMNVSTLELGDSALYLCASSGQGVYEQYFGPGTRLTVT.

This chain links TRBV2 with TRBJ1-5; the D is unclear. V was pared by 7 bases and J by 2 bases, with 9 bases between. The germline CDR1 and CDR2 sequences are SNHLY and FYNNEI. The CDR3 is 13 amino acids. The CDR3 coding sequence is TGTGCCAGCAAATGGGAGGGCAATCAGCCCCAGCATTTT. It is translated as CASKWEGNQPQHF.

The chain links TRBV27 to TRBJ2-1; possibly TRBD1 or TRBD2 for D (6 bases each). Trimming shortened V by 6 bases and J by 7 bases, and 25 bases separated the two germline ends. Germline CDR1 and CDR2: MNHEY and SMNVEV (reference sequence). The CDR3 contains 17 residues. The CDR3 protein is CASSVGGFVGVRNEQFF. DNA of the CDR3: TGTGCCAGCAGCGTAGGGGGGTTCGTGGGGGTAAGGAATGAGCAGTTCTTC.

The V and J genes are TRBV7-3 and TRBJ2-1; weak D call: TRBD2 (6 bases). CDR3 length: 14 residues. CDR1 is SGHTA and CDR2 is FQGTGA in the germline V gene. Trimming cost V 5 bases and J 6 bases, with 14 bases left between them. Here the CDR3 DNA reads TGTGCCAGCAGCCTCGGGAGCTTTTCCAATGAGCAGTTCTTC. It codes for CASSLGSFSNEQFF.

The V and J genes are TRBV20-1 and TRBJ1-1; D is undetermined. CDR1 and CDR2 from the germline V gene are DFQATT and SNEGSKA (reference sequence). The CDR3 contains 15 residues. V shed 2 bases and J shed 0 bases, with 13 bases lying between them. The CDR3 DNA is TGCAGTGCTAGATCCAGATCACTGATGAACACTGAAGCTTTCTTT. Translating gives CSARSRSLMNTEAFF.

The V call is TRBV20-1, the J call TRBJ2-1; D remains unclear. V lost 1 base and J lost 3, with 10 bases in between. The CDR3 length is 14 residues. Germline V gene lookup returns CDR1 DFQATT and CDR2 SNEGSKA (reference sequence). The CDR3 DNA sequence: TGCAGTGCTAGAGGGCTTCTCGACTACAATGAGCAGTTCTTC. It encodes CSARGLLDYNEQFF.

V is TRBV25-1 and J is TRBJ2-3, with D perhaps matching TRBD2 (7 bases). Trimming took 6 bases from V and 8 from J, leaving 12 bases between them. CDR1 is MGHDK and CDR2 is SYGVNS in the germline V gene. The CDR3 covers 12 residues. CDR3 region: CASSTGRGTQYF. The CDR3 bases are TGTGCCAGCAGCACAGGGAGGGGTACGCAGTATTTT.

There are a few counts of this clonotype. The V and J genes are TRBV6-4 and TRBJ2-2, with D perhaps TRBD2 (5 bases). CDR1 is MRHNA, CDR2 SNTAGT, per germline. V lost 6 bases and J 5 bases, leaving 16 bases between the germline ends. This CDR3 has 15 amino acids. CDR3 residues: CASSEKKGETGELFF. The CDR3 DNA is TGTGCCAGCAGCGAAAAGAAGGGAGAGACCGGGGAGCTGTTTTTT.

The CDR3 DNA sequence: TGTGCCAGCAGTTTAAGGGGTCCGGGACTAGCGACTCAGACCCAGTACTTC. Translated: CASSLRGPGLATQTQYF. V is TRBV6-7 and J is TRBJ2-5; 10 bases fit TRBD2. TRBV6-7 is placed among ORFs of uncertain function. J was trimmed by 6 bases and V by 4 bases; bases with no gene match: 14. The CDR3 sequence is 17 residues long.

Notes on this clonotype: Its ends do not fully match the called genes, so a read error is possible. The chain links TRBV10-3 to TRBJ1-2, with a possible D match to TRBD1 (5 bases). This CDR3 contains 15 residues. Germline values: CDR1 ENHRY, CDR2 SYGVKD. In DNA form, the CDR3 reads TGTGCCGTCAGTGAGTCAGAGGGGAGAGCATATGGCTACACCTTC. Protein: CAVSESEGRAYGYTF.